Listed below are T cell receptor beta chains from one sample, sequenced in a study of cytomegalovirus exposure and HLA in healthy donors. The repertoire was sequenced with immunoSEQ multiplex PCR; TCRdb's copy has only in-frame clones and lacks some. The data hold about 170,000 clones, with about 88% observed a single time. The sample taken for sequencing was PBMCs. These receptor sequences come from a man between 18 and 35 years old in good health and CMV-seropositive. Each CDR3 is given with its conserved first and last residue. The D gene is left open where the match is weak. Not every row has a clone size; where given, it reads once, few, many or a size class.

few	TRBV2	TRBJ2-2	-	TGTGCCAGCAGAAGGACAGCAAACGCCGGGGAGCTGTTTTTT	CASRRTANAGELFF
-	TRBV9	TRBJ2-7	TRBD2	TGTGCCAGCAGCTTGGGAGGGGATCTGAGCTCCTACGAGCAGTACTTC	CASSLGGDLSSYEQYF
-	TRBV7-3	TRBJ1-2	-	TGTGCCAGCAGCTCCACAATGGGAGGAACTGGCTACACCTTC	CASSSTMGGTGYTF
-	TRBV7-3	TRBJ2-1	-	TGTGCCAGCAGCCCCTTTGAGGGTCACAATGAGCAGTTCTTC	CASSPFEGHNEQFF
-	TRBV6-5	TRBJ1-3	-	TGTGCCAGCAGGCCGGGCTCTGGAAACACCATATATTTT	CASRPGSGNTIYF
-	TRBV11-3	TRBJ2-7	TRBD1	TGTGCCAGCAGCCCTCGGACAGGGACCGAGCAGTACTTC	CASSPRTGTEQYF
-	TRBV5-8	TRBJ1-3	-	TGTGCCAGCAGCTTGGGTGCGGGACGCAGCTCTGGAAACACCATATATTTT	CASSLGAGRSSGNTIYF
-	TRBV10-3	TRBJ1-5	-	TGTGCCTGTGGACCAGGGTGTAGGCATTTT	CACGPGCRHF
once	TRBV11-2	TRBJ2-7	-	TGTGCCAGCAGCTTAGGACAGAACTACGAGCAGTACTTC	CASSLGQNYEQYF
-	TRBV11-1	TRBJ2-3	-	TGTGCCAGCAGCAAAGTTGGGCAGCCCGCGGATACGCAGTATTTT	CASSKVGQPADTQYF
-	TRBV4-2	TRBJ1-5	TRBD1	TGTGCCAGCAGCCCCAGACCAGGGGGTGATCAGCCCCAGCATTTT	CASSPRPGGDQPQHF
-	TRBV6-5	TRBJ1-5	-	TGTGCCAGCAGTTACTCCACAAATCAGCCCCAGCATTTT	CASSYSTNQPQHF
-	TRBV18	TRBJ1-1	-	TGTGCCAGCTCACCACCCGGAGGGGCGCCTGAAGCTTTCTTT	CASSPPGGAPEAFF
-	TRBV11-2	TRBJ2-1	-	TGTGCCAGCAGCTCCGGACAGTACTCCTACAATGAGCAGTTCTTC	CASSSGQYSYNEQFF
-	TRBV27	TRBJ1-5	TRBD1	TGTGCCAGCAGAGGGACAGAGAATCAGCCCCAGCATTTT	CASRGTENQPQHF
-	TRBV7-2	TRBJ2-5	-	TGTGCCAGCAGCTTAGGGGCGCTAGCTGGCGGGACCCAGTACTTC	CASSLGALAGGTQYF
few	TRBV5-8	TRBJ1-2	TRBD1	TGTGCCAGCAGCTTTGGGTTGGGACAGGGATCAAGTGGCAGCTATGGCTACACCTTC	CASSFGLGQGSSGSYGYTF
-	TRBV7-2	TRBJ2-5	-	TGTGCCAGCAGCTGGAGGGGCAGGGAAGAGACCCAGTACTTC	CASSWRGREETQYF
-	TRBV29-1	TRBJ2-1	TRBD1	TGCAGAACGACAGGGGGCGCGGGGAATGAGCAGTTCTTC	CRTTGGAGNEQFF
-	TRBV5-1	TRBJ2-3	TRBD2	TGCGCCAGCAGCCGGGACAGCTCGGGACTAGCGGGGGGGACGCAGTATTTT	CASSRDSSGLAGGTQYF
-	TRBV29-1	TRBJ2-3	TRBD2	TGCAGCGTTGTTAGGACTAGCGGTGGTCCCGTTGAAGATACGCAGTATTTT	CSVVRTSGGPVEDTQYF
-	TRBV7-9	TRBJ1-6	-	TGTGCCAGCAGATATGAAACCGACACCATCAATTCACCCCTCCACTTT	CASRYETDTINSPLHF
-	TRBV12-5	TRBJ2-3	-	TGTGCTGGACTGGGCGATGAGCCAGATACGCAGTATTTT	CAGLGDEPDTQYF
-	TRBV18	TRBJ2-7	TRBD1	TGTGCCAGCTCACCACCGGTAAGGACAGGGGAATACGAGCAGTACTTC	CASSPPVRTGEYEQYF
-	TRBV6-5	TRBJ1-2	-	TGTGCCAGCAGACAGGGATTCGGCTACACCTTC	CASRQGFGYTF
-	TRBV19	TRBJ2-3	-	TGTGCCAGTAGTTTAGGTAGGGAGATCCCAGATACGCAGTATTTT	CASSLGREIPDTQYF
-	TRBV4-1	TRBJ1-6	-	TGCGCCAGCAGCCAAGAGAGGGCTGTCCCGTCCGTTTCACCCCTCCACTTT	CASSQERAVPSVSPLHF
-	TRBV28	TRBJ2-5	TRBD2	TGTGCCAGCAGTCCCAGGAGACTAGCGGGGGGGGGTCAAGAGACCCAGTACTTC	CASSPRRLAGGGQETQYF
-	TRBV5-1	TRBJ1-4	-	TGCGCCAGCAAAGCCCCAACTAATGAAAAACTGTTTTTT	CASKAPTNEKLFF
-	TRBV19	TRBJ1-5	-	TGTGCCAGTAGTATCTCCTCTTCCAGCGGTCAGCCCCAGCATTTT	CASSISSSSGQPQHF
-	TRBV11-1	TRBJ2-3	TRBD2	TGTGCCAGCAGCTCCGGGACTAGCTCCCAGGATACGCAGTATTTT	CASSSGTSSQDTQYF
-	TRBV11-2	TRBJ1-4	-	TGTGCCAGCAGCTTTTCAGGGAACGAAAAACTGTTTTTT	CASSFSGNEKLFF
-	TRBV5-4	TRBJ1-1	TRBD1	TGTGCCAGCAGCCGACAGGGCACTGAAGCTTTCTTT	CASSRQGTEAFF
-	TRBV6-5	TRBJ2-5	-	TGTGCCAGCAGTTACGGGCAGGGTCAAGGAGAGACCCAGTACTTC	CASSYGQGQGETQYF
-	TRBV2	TRBJ2-5	-	TGTGCCAGCAGCAAACAAGAGACCCAGTACTTC	CASSKQETQYF
-	TRBV4-2	TRBJ1-4	-	TGTGCCAGCAGCCAAGATTTGGAGGGGCCCCTAGAACTGTTTTTT	CASSQDLEGPLELFF
-	TRBV18	TRBJ1-4	TRBD1	TGTGCCAGCTCAACTCAGGGGGCGCGGAATGAAAAACTGTTTTTT	CASSTQGARNEKLFF
-	TRBV7-3	TRBJ1-2	-	TGTGCCAGCAGCTCAGGGGAGGGCTACACCTTC	CASSSGEGYTF
-	TRBV9	TRBJ2-7	-	TGTGCCAGCAGCGTAGGATCCCGGGACTGGGGCCCCTACGAGCAGTACTTC	CASSVGSRDWGPYEQYF
-	TRBV7-9	TRBJ2-5	-	TGTGCCAGCAGCTTAGTGACAGAGGAGACCCAGTACTTC	CASSLVTEETQYF
few	TRBV4-2	TRBJ2-3	-	TGTGCCAGCAGCTTAGATCCCTTCGGCACAGATACGCAGTATTTT	CASSLDPFGTDTQYF